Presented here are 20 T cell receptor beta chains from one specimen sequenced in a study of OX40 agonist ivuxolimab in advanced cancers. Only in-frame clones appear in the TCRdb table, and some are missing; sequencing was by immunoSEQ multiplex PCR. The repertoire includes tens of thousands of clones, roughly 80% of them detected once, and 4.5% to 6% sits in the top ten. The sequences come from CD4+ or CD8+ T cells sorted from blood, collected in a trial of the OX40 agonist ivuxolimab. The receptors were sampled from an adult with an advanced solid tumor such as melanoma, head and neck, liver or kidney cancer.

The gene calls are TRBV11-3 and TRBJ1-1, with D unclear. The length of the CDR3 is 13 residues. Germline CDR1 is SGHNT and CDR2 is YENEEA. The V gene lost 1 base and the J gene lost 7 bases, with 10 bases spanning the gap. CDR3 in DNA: TGTGCCAGCAGCTTAGTCGGGCAGGATGAAGCTTTCTTT. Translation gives CASSLVGQDEAFF.

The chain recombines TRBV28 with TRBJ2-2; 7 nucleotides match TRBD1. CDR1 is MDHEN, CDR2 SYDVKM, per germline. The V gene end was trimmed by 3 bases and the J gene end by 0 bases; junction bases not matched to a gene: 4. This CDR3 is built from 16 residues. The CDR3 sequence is CASSLDRRSNTGELFF. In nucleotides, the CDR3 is TGTGCCAGCAGTTTGGACAGGCGATCGAACACCGGGGAGCTGTTTTTT.

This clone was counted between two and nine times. DNA for the CDR3: TGTGCCAGCAGCCTGGGACAGCGTAGCAATCAGCCCCAGCATTTT. It codes for CASSLGQRSNQPQHF. V gene TRBV28 combines with J gene TRBJ1-5; 7 nucleotides line up with TRBD1. The V segment lost 6 bases and the J segment 0 bases; nucleotides outside the gene matches: 5. CDR3 size: 15 residues. CDR1 and CDR2 (germline): MDHEN, SYDVKM.

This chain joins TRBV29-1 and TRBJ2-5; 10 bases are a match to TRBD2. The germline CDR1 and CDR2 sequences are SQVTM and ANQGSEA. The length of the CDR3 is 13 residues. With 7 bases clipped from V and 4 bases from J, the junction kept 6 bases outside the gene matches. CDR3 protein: CSGRAGGRETQYF. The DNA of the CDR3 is TGCAGCGGCCGAGCGGGGGGGCGAGAGACCCAGTACTTC.

The CDR3 sequence: CASSEQGAEAFF. Here the CDR3 DNA reads TGCGCCAGCAGCGAGCAGGGGGCCGAAGCTTTCTTT. The chain uses TRBV5-1 and TRBJ1-1; 8 bases are shared with TRBD1. The CDR3 runs to 12 residues. Germline CDR1 SGHRS, CDR2 YFSETQ. Trimming cost V 4 bases and J 8 bases; bases outside gene matches: 4. Together with reference TRBV5-1 and TRBJ1-1, the CDR3 gives the full variable domain: KAGVTQTPRYLIKTRGQQVTLSCSPISGHRSVSWYQQTPGQGLQFLFEYFSETQRNKGNFPGRFSGRQFSNSRSEMNVSTLELGDSALYLCASSEQGAEAFFGQGTRLTVV.

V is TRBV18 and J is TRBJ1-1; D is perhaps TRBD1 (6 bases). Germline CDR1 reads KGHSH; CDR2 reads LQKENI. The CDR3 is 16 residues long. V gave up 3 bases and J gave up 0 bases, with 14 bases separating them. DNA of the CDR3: TGTGCCAGCTCACCCGGGGGGCTCCGAATGAACACTGAAGCTTTCTTT. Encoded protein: CASSPGGLRMNTEAFF.

CDR3 sequence: CASRPAGGGSYEQYV. Here the CDR3 DNA reads TGTGCCAGCAGGCCAGCTGGCGGGGGGTCCTACGAGCAGTACGTC. V is TRBV27 and J is TRBJ2-7; 8 nucleotides align to TRBD2. CDR1 is MNHEY and CDR2 is SMNVEV in the germline V gene (reference sequence). With V trimmed by 6 bases and J by 1 base, 8 bases remained unmatched. This CDR3 region has 15 residues.

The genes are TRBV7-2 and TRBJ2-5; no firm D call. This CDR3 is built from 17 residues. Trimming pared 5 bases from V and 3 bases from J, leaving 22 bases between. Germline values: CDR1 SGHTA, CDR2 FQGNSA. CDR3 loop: CASSPRSTGPTKETQYF. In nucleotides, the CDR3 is TGTGCCAGCAGCCCTAGGTCCACTGGACCGACAAAAGAGACCCAGTACTTC.

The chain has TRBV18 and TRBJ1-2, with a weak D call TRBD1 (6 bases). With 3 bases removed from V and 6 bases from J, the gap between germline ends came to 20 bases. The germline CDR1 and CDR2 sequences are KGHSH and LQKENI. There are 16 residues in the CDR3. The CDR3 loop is CASSPRTVRGGNGYTF. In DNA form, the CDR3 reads TGTGCCAGCTCACCGAGGACAGTACGGGGAGGGAATGGCTACACCTTC.

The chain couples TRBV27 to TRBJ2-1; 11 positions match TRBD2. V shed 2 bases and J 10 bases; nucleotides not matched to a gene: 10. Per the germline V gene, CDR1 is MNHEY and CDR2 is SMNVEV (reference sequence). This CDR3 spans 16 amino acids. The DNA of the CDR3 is TGTGCCAGCAGTTTACAAATAGCGGGAGGGCCGTGGGAGCAGTTCTTC. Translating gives CASSLQIAGGPWEQFF.

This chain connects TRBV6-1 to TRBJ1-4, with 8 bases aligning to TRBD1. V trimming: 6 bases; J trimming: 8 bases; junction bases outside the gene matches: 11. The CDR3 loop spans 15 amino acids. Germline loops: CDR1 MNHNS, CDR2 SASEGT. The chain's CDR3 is CASSDLGQGREKLFF. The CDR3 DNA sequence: TGTGCCAGCAGCGACCTAGGACAGGGACGGGAAAAACTGTTTTTT.

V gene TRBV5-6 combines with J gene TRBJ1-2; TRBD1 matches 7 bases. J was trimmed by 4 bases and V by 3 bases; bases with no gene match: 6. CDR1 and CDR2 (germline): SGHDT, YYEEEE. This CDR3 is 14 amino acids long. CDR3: CASSWAGGGYGYTF. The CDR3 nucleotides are TGTGCCAGCAGCTGGGCAGGGGGTGGCTATGGCTACACCTTC.

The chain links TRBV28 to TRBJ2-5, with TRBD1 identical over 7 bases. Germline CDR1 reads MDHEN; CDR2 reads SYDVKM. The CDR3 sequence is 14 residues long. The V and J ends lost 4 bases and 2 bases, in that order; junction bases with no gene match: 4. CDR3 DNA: TGTGCCAGCAGTTCGGGGACAGCTCAAGAGACCCAGTACTTC. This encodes CASSSGTAQETQYF. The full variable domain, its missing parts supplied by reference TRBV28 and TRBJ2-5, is DVKVTQSSRYLVKRTGEKVFLECVQDMDHENMFWYRQDPGLGLRLIYFSYDVKMKEKGDIPEGYSVSREKKERFSLILESASTNQTSMYLCASSSGTAQETQYFGPGTRLLVL.

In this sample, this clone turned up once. CDR3 loop: CASGQRGANTGELFF. The CDR3 region has the DNA TGTGCCAGCGGCCAGCGGGGGGCAAACACCGGGGAGCTGTTTTTT. The chain has TRBV7-2 and TRBJ2-2; 9 bases match TRBD2. V shed 8 bases and J 2 bases; nucleotides not matched to a gene: 6. This CDR3 is 15 amino acids long. In germline, CDR1 is SGHTA, CDR2 FQGNSA.

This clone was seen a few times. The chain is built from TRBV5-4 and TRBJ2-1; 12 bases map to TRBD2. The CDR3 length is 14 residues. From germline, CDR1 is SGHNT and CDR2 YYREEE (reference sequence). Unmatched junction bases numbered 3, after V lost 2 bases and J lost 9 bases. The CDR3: CASSFPSGGAEQFF. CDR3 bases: TGTGCCAGCAGCTTCCCTAGCGGGGGGGCTGAGCAGTTCTTC.

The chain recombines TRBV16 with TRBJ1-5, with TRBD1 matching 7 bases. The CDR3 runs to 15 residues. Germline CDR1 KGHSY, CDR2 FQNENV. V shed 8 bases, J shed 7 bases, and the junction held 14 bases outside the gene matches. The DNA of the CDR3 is TGTGCCAGCTCTAAATTCGACAGGGTCAACCAGCCCCAGCATTTT. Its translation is CASSKFDRVNQPQHF.

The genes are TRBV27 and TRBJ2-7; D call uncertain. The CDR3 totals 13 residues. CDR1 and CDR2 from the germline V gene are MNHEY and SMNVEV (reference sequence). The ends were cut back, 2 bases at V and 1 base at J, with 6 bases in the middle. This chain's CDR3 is CASSLVSSYEQYF. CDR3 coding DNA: TGTGCCAGCAGTTTAGTGAGTTCCTACGAGCAGTACTTC.

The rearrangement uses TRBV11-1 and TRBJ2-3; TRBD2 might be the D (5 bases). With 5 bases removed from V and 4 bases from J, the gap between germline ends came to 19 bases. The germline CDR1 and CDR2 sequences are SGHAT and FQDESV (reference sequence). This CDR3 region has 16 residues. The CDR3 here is CASSAVVWGAPDTQYF. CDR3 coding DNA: TGTGCCAGCAGCGCGGTGGTTTGGGGAGCCCCAGATACGCAGTATTTT.

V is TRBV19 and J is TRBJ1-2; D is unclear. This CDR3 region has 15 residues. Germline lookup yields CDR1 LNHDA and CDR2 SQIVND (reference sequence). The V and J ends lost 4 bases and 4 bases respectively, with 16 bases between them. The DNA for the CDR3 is TGTGCCAGTAGTACCCTCGACGGGGAGGGCTATGGCTACACCTTC. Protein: CASSTLDGEGYGYTF.

The CDR3 here is CASRGAGQETQYF. The DNA for the CDR3 is TGTGCCAGCAGGGGGGCCGGCCAAGAGACCCAGTACTTC. The V call is TRBV6-5, the J call TRBJ2-5; possible D gene TRBD1, 6 bases. Trimming cost V 6 bases and J 1 base, with 9 bases left between them. The CDR3 is made up of 13 amino acids. The germline gives CDR1 MNHEY, CDR2 SVGAGI.